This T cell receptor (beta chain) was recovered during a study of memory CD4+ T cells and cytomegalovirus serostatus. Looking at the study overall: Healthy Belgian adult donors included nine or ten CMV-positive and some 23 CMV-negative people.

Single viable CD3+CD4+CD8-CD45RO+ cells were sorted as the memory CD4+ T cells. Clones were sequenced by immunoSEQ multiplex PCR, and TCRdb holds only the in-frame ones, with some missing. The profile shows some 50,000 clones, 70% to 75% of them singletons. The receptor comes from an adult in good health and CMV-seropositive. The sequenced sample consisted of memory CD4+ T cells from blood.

The CDR3 reads CASSSGYQVVPPLNYGYTF. In DNA, the CDR3 is TGTGCCAGCAGCTCAGGATACCAGGTAGTCCCCCCCCTGAACTATGGCTACACCTTC. The rearrangement joins TRBV5-4 to TRBJ1-2; no firm D call. V was pared by 3 bases and J by 2 bases, with 26 bases between. Germline loops: CDR1 SGHNT, CDR2 YYREEE (reference sequence). The CDR3 is 19 amino acids. Using reference TRBV5-4 and TRBJ1-2 for the parts outside the CDR3, the full variable domain is ETGVTQSPTHLIKTRGQQVTLRCSSQSGHNTVSWYQQALGQGPQFIFQYYREEENGRGNFPPRFSGLQFPNYSSELNVNALELDDSALYLCASSSGYQVVPPLNYGYTFGSGTRLTVV.